Reported below is one TCR beta chain. This entry comes from a study of memory CD4+ T cells and cytomegalovirus serostatus. The sort gate was single viable CD3+CD4+CD8-CD45RO+ cells for memory CD4+ T cells. Trimming removed 6 bases from V and 2 bases from J; junction bases left unmatched: 10. Germline V gives CDR1 SGHTA, CDR2 FQGNSA. The CDR3 runs to 17 residues. Clones were sequenced by immunoSEQ multiplex PCR, and TCRdb holds only the in-frame ones, with some missing. Of some 49,000 clones in the sample, around four fifths were seen once. The material sequenced was memory CD4+ T cells from blood. This TCR was recovered from an adult in good health and CMV-seronegative. The chain recombines TRBV7-2 with TRBJ2-5, with 12 bases fitting TRBD1. For the CDR3, the DNA is TGTGCCAGCAGTCACGGGACAGGGGGCGGTGGGCAAGAGACCCAGTACTTC. The encoded protein is CASSHGTGGGGQETQYF.